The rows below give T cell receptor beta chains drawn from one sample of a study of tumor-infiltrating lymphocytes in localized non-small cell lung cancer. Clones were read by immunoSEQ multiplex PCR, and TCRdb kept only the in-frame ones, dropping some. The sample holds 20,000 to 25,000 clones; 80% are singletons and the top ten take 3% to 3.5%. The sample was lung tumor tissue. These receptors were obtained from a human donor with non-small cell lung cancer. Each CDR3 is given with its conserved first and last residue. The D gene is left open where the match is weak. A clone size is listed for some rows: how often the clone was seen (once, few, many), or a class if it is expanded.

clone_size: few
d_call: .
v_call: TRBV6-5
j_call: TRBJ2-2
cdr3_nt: TGTGCCAGCAGTTACTCCGGACTCGGAGGGGAGCTGTTTTTT
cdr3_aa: CASSYSGLGGELFF

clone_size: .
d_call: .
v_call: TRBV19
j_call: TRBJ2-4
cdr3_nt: TGTGCCAGTAGCCCCTACCCCTACGTTCAGTACTTC
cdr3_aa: CASSPYPYVQYF

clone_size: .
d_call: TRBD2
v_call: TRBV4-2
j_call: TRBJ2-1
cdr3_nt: TGTGCCAGCAGGTCTTCAGCTAGCGGATCCAATGAGCAGTTCTTC
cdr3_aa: CASRSSASGSNEQFF

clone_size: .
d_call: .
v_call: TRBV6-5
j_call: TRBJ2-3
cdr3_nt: TGTGCCAGCAGCTCCGTACTCACAGATACGCAGTATTTT
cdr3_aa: CASSSVLTDTQYF

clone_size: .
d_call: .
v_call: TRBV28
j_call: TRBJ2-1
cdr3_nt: TGTGCCAGCAAACTACAGGGTACCGTTGAGCAGTTCTTC
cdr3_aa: CASKLQGTVEQFF

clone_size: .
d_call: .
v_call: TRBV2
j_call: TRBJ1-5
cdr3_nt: TGTGCCAGCACGCTGGGGGTTCAGCCCCAGCATTTT
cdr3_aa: CASTLGVQPQHF

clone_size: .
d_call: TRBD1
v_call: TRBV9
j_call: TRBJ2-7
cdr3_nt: TGTGCCAGCAGCGTAGCCGGGACAGGGGGCGAGCAGTACTTC
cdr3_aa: CASSVAGTGGEQYF

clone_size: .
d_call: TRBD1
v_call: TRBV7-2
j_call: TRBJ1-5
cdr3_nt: TGTGCCAGCAGCTCCACCGGGACAGGGCGACAGCCCCAGCATTTT
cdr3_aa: CASSSTGTGRQPQHF

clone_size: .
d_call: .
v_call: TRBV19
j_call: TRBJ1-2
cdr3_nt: TGTGCCAGTACCAAGCGGGACACGAGTGACTACACCTTC
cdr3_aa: CASTKRDTSDYTF

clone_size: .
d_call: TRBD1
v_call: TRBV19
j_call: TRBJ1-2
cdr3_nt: TGTGCCAGTAGTAGTACAGGGGGCGGTAACTATGGCTACACCTTC
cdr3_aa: CASSSTGGGNYGYTF

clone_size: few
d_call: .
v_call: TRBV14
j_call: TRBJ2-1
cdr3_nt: TGTGCCAGCAGCCTTTACCTAAGCTCCTACAATGAGCAGTTCTTC
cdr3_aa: CASSLYLSSYNEQFF

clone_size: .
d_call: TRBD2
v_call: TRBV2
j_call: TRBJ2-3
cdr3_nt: TGTGCCAGCAGTGAAATAGCGGGAGTAGAGGGCACAGATACGCAGTATTTT
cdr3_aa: CASSEIAGVEGTDTQYF

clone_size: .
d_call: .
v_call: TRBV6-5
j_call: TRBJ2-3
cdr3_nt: TGTGCCAGCAGTTATACGGGGGGCAATCTAACAGATACGCAGTATTTT
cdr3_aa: CASSYTGGNLTDTQYF

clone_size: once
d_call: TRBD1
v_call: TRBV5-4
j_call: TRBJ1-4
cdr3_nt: TGTGCCAGCAGCCTCGACAGGGGAACTAATGAAAAACTGTTTTTT
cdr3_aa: CASSLDRGTNEKLFF

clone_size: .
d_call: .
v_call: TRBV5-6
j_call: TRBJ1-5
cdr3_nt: TGTGCCAGCAGCTTGGGGGGCCTTCTTAATCAGCCCCAGCATTTT
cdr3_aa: CASSLGGLLNQPQHF

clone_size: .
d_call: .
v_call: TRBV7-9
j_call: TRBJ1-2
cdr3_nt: TGTGCCAGCAGCCCGGCGGGGGGCGGTGGCTACACCTTC
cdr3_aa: CASSPAGGGGYTF

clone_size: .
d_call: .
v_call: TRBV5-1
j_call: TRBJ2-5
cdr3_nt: TGCGCCAGCAGCTTGGTTTCCGAACAAGAGACCCAGTACTTC
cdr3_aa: CASSLVSEQETQYF

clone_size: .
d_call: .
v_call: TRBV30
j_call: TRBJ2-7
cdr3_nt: TGTGCCTGGAGTGGGACCCCCTACGAGCAGTACTTC
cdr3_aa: CAWSGTPYEQYF

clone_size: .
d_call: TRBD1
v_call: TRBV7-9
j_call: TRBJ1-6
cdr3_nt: TGTGCCAGCAGCATCATTCCGGGACAGGGCAATTCACCCCTCCACTTT
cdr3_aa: CASSIIPGQGNSPLHF

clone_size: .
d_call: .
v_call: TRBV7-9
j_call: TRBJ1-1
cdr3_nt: TGTGCCAGCAGCTTAGCCGGAATAAACACTGAAGCTTTCTTT
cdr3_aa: CASSLAGINTEAFF

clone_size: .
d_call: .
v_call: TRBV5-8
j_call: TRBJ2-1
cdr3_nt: TGTGCCAGCAGCTTCGACTACAGCTCCTACAATGAGCAGTTCTTC
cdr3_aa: CASSFDYSSYNEQFF

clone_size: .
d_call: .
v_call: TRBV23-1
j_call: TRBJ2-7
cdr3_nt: TGCGCCAGCAGTCAATCGTGGCAGGGGCCCTACGAGCAGTACTTC
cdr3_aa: CASSQSWQGPYEQYF

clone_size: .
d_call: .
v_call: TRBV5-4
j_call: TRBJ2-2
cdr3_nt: TGTGCCAGCAGCCCCCTGCGAGCGGAGTCCGGGGAGCTGTTTTTT
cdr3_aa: CASSPLRAESGELFF

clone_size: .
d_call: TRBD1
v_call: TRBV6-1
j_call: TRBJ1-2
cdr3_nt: TGCGCCAGCAGTGAGGCGGGACAGAATGGCTACACCTTC
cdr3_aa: CASSEAGQNGYTF

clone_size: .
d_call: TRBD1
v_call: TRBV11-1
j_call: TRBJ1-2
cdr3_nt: TGTGCCAGCAGCAAAGACAGGGGGCAGGTCTATGGCTACACCTTC
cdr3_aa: CASSKDRGQVYGYTF

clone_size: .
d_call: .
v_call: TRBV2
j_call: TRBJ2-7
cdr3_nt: TGTGCCAGCAGTACAAAGTGGGGGGACCAGTGCTTC
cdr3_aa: CASSTKWGDQCF

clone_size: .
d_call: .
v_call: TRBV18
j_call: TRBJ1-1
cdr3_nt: TGTGCCAGCTCACCCCTGACCACTGAAGCTTTCTTT
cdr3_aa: CASSPLTTEAFF

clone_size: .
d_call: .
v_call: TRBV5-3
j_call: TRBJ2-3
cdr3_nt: TGTGCCAGAAGCTTGGCTGGGTTCTACACAGATACGCAGTATTTT
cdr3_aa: CARSLAGFYTDTQYF

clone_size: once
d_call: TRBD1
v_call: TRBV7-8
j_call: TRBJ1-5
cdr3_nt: TGTGCCAGCACCCCGTACCGGGGAGGGGGCTTTAAGCCCCAGCATTTT
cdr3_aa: CASTPYRGGGFKPQHF

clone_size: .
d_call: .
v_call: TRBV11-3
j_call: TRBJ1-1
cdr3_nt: TGTGCCAGCAGCCTAGACCCGGGCCCTAACACTGAAGCTTTCTTT
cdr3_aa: CASSLDPGPNTEAFF

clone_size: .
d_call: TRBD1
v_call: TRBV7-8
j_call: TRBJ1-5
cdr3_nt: TGTGCCAGCAGCTTAGGGGAGGGGGCAGGTCAGCCCCAGCATTTT
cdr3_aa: CASSLGEGAGQPQHF

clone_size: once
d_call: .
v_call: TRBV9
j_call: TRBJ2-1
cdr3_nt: TGTGCCAGCAGCCCCTGGGGCTCCTACAATGAGCAGTTCTTC
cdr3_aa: CASSPWGSYNEQFF

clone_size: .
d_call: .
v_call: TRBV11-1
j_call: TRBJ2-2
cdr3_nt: TGTGCCAGCAGCTTAGACACCGGGGAGCTGTTTTTT
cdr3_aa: CASSLDTGELFF

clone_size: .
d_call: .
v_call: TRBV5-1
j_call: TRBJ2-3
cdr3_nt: TGCGCCAGCAGCTTGGGGGGAATGGGAGATACGCAGTATTTT
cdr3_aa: CASSLGGMGDTQYF

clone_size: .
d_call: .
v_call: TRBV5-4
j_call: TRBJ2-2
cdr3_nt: TGTGCCAGCAGCCCCGCCGGCCTCAACACCGGGGAGCTGTTTTTT
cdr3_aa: CASSPAGLNTGELFF

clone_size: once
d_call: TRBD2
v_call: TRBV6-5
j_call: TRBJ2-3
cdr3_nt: TGTGCCAGCAAGGGCGGGAGTGGGGCCACAGATACGCAGTATTTT
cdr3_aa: CASKGGSGATDTQYF

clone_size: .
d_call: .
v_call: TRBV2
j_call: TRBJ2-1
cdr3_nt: TGTGCCAGCAGTGCAGACGCCATAAGTGAGCAGTTCTTC
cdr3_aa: CASSADAISEQFF

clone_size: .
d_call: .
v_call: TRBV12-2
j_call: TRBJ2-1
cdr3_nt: TGTGCAAGTCGCACCCCCTCGGGACAGGGGTCCTACAATGAGCAGTTCTTC
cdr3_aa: CASRTPSGQGSYNEQFF

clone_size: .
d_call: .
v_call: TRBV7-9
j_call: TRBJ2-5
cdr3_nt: TGTGCCAGCAGCTACTACGGCGAGGAGACCCAGTACTTC
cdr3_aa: CASSYYGEETQYF

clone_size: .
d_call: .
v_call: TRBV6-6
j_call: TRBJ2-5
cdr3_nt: TGTGCCAGTTCGGGTGGGATAGGGGGGGCAGGGGAGACCCAGTACTTC
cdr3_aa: CASSGGIGGAGETQYF

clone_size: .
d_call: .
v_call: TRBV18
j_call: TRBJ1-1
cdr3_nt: TGTGCCAGCTCACCACCAGGGAAAGGAGGCACTGAAGCTTTCTTT
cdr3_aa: CASSPPGKGGTEAFF

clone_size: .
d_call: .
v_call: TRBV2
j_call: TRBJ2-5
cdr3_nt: TGTGCCAGCAGTGATCGGGGGGAGACCCAGTACTTC
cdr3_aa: CASSDRGETQYF

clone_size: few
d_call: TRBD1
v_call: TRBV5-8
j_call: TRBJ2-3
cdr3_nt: TGTGCCAGCAGCGCCTCCGGGACAGGGGCTCGTACGCAGTATTTT
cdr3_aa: CASSASGTGARTQYF

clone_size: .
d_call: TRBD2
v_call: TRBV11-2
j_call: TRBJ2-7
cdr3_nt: TGTGCCAGCAGCTTAGGGTGGGGGACTAGCGGGAACTACGAGCAGTACTTC
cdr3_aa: CASSLGWGTSGNYEQYF

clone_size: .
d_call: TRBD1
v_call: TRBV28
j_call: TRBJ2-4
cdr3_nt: TGTGCCAGCAGTTCGACGGGACAGGGAATTCAGTACTTC
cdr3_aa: CASSSTGQGIQYF

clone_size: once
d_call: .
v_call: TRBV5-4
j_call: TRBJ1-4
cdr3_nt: TGTGCCAGCAGCCGTTCTGGAGGAGGGACTAATGAAAAACTGTTTTTT
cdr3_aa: CASSRSGGGTNEKLFF

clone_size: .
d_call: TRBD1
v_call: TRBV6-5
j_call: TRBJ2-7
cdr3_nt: TGTGCCAGCGGGACAGGGCCCACCTACGAGCAGTACTTC
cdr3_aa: CASGTGPTYEQYF

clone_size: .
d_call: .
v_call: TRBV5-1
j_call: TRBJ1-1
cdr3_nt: TGCGCCAGCACCCCCGGGGACGGGAACACTGAAGCTTTCTTT
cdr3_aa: CASTPGDGNTEAFF

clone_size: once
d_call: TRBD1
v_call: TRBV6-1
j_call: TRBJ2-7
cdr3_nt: TGTGCCACGTCCGCCGCGACAGGGGTCTCCTACGAGCAGTACTTC
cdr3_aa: CATSAATGVSYEQYF